A single T cell receptor (beta chain) is shown here with its context. This entry is derived from a study of blood T cell repertoires in COVID-19. Study-level information: The analysed material was cDNA or gDNA that came from T cells, B-cell-depleted T cells, or PBMCs.

Those enrolled, adults aged roughly 18 to 100 years, came from about two dozen US areas. In the authors' workflow: By means of reference gene primer amplification, nucleated cell counts were estimated. Here immunoSEQ multiplex PCR was the method, and the copy in TCRdb shows in-frame clones only, minus some. V, J and clone size are taken as reported in that table, and D and trimming were inferred from the DNA itself. Of 250,000 or so clones listed, roughly 86% were seen once; the top ten hold approximately 2.4%. The germline gives CDR1 LGHNA, CDR2 YSLEER. Trimming removed 0 bases at V and 1 base at J, with 14 bases between. CDR3 size: 17 residues.

The sample consisted of PBMCs or T cells enriched from blood (not recorded which). This chain uses TRBV4-3 with TRBJ2-3, with a weak D call TRBD1 (6 bases). This clonotype originated in a woman in her late teens or twenties who had recovered from COVID-19. The CDR3 sequence: CASSQENQGLRTDTQYF. The CDR3 DNA is TGCGCCAGCAGCCAAGAGAATCAGGGGTTACGCACAGATACGCAGTATTTT.